A selection of T cell receptor beta chains follows, all from one sample in a study of shared clonotypes between healthy human individuals. This table comes from immunoSEQ multiplex PCR, and its TCRdb copy is limited to in-frame clones, with some not included. Of over 2 million clones in the sample, around 90% are singletons; the top ten hold 0.37%. The specimen sequenced was naive CD4+ T cells from PBMCs. Every receptor here comes from a man aged 18 to 30 in good health. Some clones in this sample may be carry-over from other donors' samples. The CDR3 runs from the conserved cysteine through the conserved F or W. D genes are given only for firm matches. Some rows mark clone size as missing; the rest say once, few, many or name a class of expanded clone.

NA | TRBJ1-1 | NA | TRBV2 | TGTGCCAGCAGTGACATCTGGACCCTTGAAGCTTTCTTT | CASSDIWTLEAFF
once | TRBJ1-5 | NA | TRBV2 | TGTGCCAGCAGCCTAAGAGATCAGCCCCAGCATTTT | CASSLRDQPQHF
NA | TRBJ1-5 | NA | TRBV15 | TGTGCCACCAGCGGGGGGGCAAAGCAGCCCCAGCATTTT | CATSGGAKQPQHF
once | TRBJ1-4 | NA | TRBV28 | TGTGCCAGCAGCTTTAGTTGGGGGGGGCCTCCTAATGAAAAACTGTTTTTT | CASSFSWGGPPNEKLFF
NA | TRBJ1-2 | NA | TRBV4-2 | TGTGCCAGCAGCCAAGACAGGAATTATGGCTACACCTTC | CASSQDRNYGYTF
NA | TRBJ1-2 | NA | TRBV2 | TGTGCCAGCAGTCGGACAGCCTATGGCTACACCTTC | CASSRTAYGYTF
once | TRBJ2-1 | NA | TRBV30 | TGTGCCTGGAGTGGGGGGAGATCCTACAATGAGCAGTTCTTC | CAWSGGRSYNEQFF
NA | TRBJ2-7 | TRBD1 | TRBV10-3 | TGTGCCATCAGTGATTCAGGGACAGGGGTCTACGAGCAGTACTTC | CAISDSGTGVYEQYF
NA | TRBJ1-1 | NA | TRBV9 | TGTGCCAGCAGCGTTGGGGCGAACACTGAAGCTTTCTTT | CASSVGANTEAFF
NA | TRBJ1-5 | NA | TRBV6-5 | TGTGCCAGCAGTTACAGTTTCAGGGGCCGCCAGCCCCAGCATTTT | CASSYSFRGRQPQHF
NA | TRBJ2-7 | NA | TRBV28 | TGTGCCAGCAGTTTAGATCCCCGGACCCACGAGCAGTACTTC | CASSLDPRTHEQYF
NA | TRBJ2-7 | NA | TRBV5-1 | TGCGCCAGCAGCTTGGCCTTGGTCGGGGAGCAGTACTTC | CASSLALVGEQYF
NA | TRBJ2-7 | NA | TRBV11-2 | TGTGCCAGCAGCTTAGTGAGAGGGGCCTACGAGCAGTACTTC | CASSLVRGAYEQYF
NA | TRBJ2-3 | NA | TRBV7-9 | TGTGCCAGCAGCTTAGGAGGGCCAGATACGCAGTATTTT | CASSLGGPDTQYF
NA | TRBJ2-7 | NA | TRBV19 | TGTGCCAGTAGTACCAAGACAGCTACCGATAAGCACTTC | CASSTKTATDKHF
few | TRBJ1-2 | NA | TRBV7-8 | TGTGCCAGCAGCTTAGCGGGGCAGGGTTGGGGCTACACCTTC | CASSLAGQGWGYTF
NA | TRBJ1-5 | NA | TRBV18 | TGTGCCAGCTCCAGGGGACCTGGGGATCAGCCCCAGCATTTT | CASSRGPGDQPQHF
NA | TRBJ2-7 | NA | TRBV28 | TGTGCCAGCAGGGGCAACCCCTACGAGCAGTACTTC | CASRGNPYEQYF
NA | TRBJ2-1 | NA | TRBV2 | TGTGCCAGCAGAACTAGTAGTCTACAGTTCTTC | CASRTSSLQFF
NA | TRBJ2-3 | NA | TRBV14 | TGTGCCAGCAGCCAAGCAGGGTTAGATACGCAGTATTTT | CASSQAGLDTQYF
NA | TRBJ2-1 | NA | TRBV25-1 | TGTGCCAGCAGTCAGCCCCTGTGGTTTCTCTCCCATGAGCAGTTCTTC | CASSQPLWFLSHEQFF
NA | TRBJ2-7 | NA | TRBV5-6 | TGTGCCAGCAGCCGCGGGAAGGGTTTGCGCTCCTACGAGCAGTACTTC | CASSRGKGLRSYEQYF
NA | TRBJ1-1 | NA | TRBV6-1 | TGTGCCAGCGATAACATGAACACTGAAGCTTTCTTT | CASDNMNTEAFF
once | TRBJ1-1 | NA | TRBV28 | TGTGCCAGCAGTTTAATAGTCGTCACTGAAGCTTTCTTT | CASSLIVVTEAFF
NA | TRBJ2-2 | TRBD2 | TRBV9 | TGTGCCAGCAGCGGAAGGACTAGCGTTAACACCGGGGAGCTGTTTTTT | CASSGRTSVNTGELFF
NA | TRBJ2-1 | NA | TRBV11-3 | TGTGCCAGCAGCTTGGTGCGAGCCGGAGGGCCCCTTCACAATGAGCAGTTCTTC | CASSLVRAGGPLHNEQFF
NA | TRBJ2-5 | NA | TRBV28 | TGTGCCAGCAGTCCCAGGGTCCCGCAGACCCAGTACTTC | CASSPRVPQTQYF
NA | TRBJ1-1 | NA | TRBV5-6 | TGTGCCAGCAGCCCGCCGGGCGGCCCAAGGTACACTGAAGCTTTCTTT | CASSPPGGPRYTEAFF
NA | TRBJ2-1 | NA | TRBV9 | TGTGCCAGCAGCGTAGCTGAAGGGCTGGGATACAATGAGCAGTTCTTC | CASSVAEGLGYNEQFF
NA | TRBJ2-5 | NA | TRBV7-2 | TGTGCCAGCAGCCGATCGGGGCCCCAAGAGACCCAGTACTTC | CASSRSGPQETQYF
NA | TRBJ2-5 | TRBD1 | TRBV7-2 | TGTGCCAGCAGCTTACAGGGGGCCCAAGAGACCCAGTACTTC | CASSLQGAQETQYF
NA | TRBJ2-2 | NA | TRBV28 | TGTGCCAGCAGTTCCTCCCTCGGGACGTCCGTCGGGGAGCTGTTTTTT | CASSSSLGTSVGELFF
NA | TRBJ2-2 | NA | TRBV5-1 | TGCGCCAGCAGCCCCAGGACAGCGAACACCGGGGAGCTGTTTTTT | CASSPRTANTGELFF
NA | TRBJ2-3 | NA | TRBV28 | TGTGCCAGCAGCCCCAGAGATACGCAGTATTTT | CASSPRDTQYF